The source of this T cell receptor beta chain is a study of blood T cell repertoires in COVID-19. About the study: Sample material is recorded as cDNA or gDNA derived from T cells, B-cell-depleted T cells, or PBMCs.

Here immunoSEQ multiplex PCR was the method, and the copy in TCRdb shows in-frame clones only, minus some. The table lists about 29,000 clones, 89% of them singletons. Trimming removed 5 bases from V and 6 bases from J; junction bases left unmatched: 7. The germline V gene encodes CDR1 SEHNR and CDR2 FQNEAQ (reference sequence). The CDR3 runs to 15 residues. What was sequenced was peripheral blood. The rearrangement links TRBV7-9 to TRBJ1-5; 10 nucleotides match TRBD1. This sequence was found in a human donor in a cohort sampled during active COVID-19. CDR3 region: CASSHGTGEVQPQHF. CDR3 DNA: TGTGCCAGCAGCCACGGGACAGGGGAGGTTCAGCCCCAGCATTTT. The complete variable domain, with remaining parts taken from reference TRBV7-9 and TRBJ1-5, reads DTGVSQNPRHKITKRGQNVTFRCDPISEHNRLYWYRQTLGQGPEFLTYFQNEAQLEKSRLLSDRFSAERPKGSFSTLEIQRTEQGDSAMYLCASSHGTGEVQPQHFGDGTRLSIL.